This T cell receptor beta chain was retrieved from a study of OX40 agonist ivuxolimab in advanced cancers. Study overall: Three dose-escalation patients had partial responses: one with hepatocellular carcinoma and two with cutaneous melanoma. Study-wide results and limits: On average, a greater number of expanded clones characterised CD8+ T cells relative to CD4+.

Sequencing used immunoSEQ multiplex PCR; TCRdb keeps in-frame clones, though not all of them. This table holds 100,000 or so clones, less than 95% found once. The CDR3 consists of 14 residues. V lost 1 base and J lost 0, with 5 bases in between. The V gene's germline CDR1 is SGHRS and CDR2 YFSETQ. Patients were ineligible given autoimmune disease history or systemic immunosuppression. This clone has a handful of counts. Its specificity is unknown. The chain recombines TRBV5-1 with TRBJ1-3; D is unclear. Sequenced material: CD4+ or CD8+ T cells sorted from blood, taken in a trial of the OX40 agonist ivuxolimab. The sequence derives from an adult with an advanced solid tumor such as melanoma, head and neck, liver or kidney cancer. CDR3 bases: TGCGCCAGCAGCTTGCCGGCCTCTGGAAACACCATATATTTT. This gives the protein CASSLPASGNTIYF.